Listed below are T cell receptor beta chains from one sample, sequenced in a study of T cell repertoires in cytomegalovirus infection. TCRdb called the reads again in MiXCR, with one record for every CDR3 protein. Among fewer than 550,000 distinct CDR3 sequences listed, approximately 11% were seen once. The material sequenced was PBMCs. These receptors all come from a human donor in good health (CMV status not recorded). Some clones in this sample may be carry-over from other donors' samples. Each CDR3 is given with its conserved first and last residue. A D gene is named only where the DNA matches it firmly. For some rows the clone size is stated as once, few or many, or as a class when expanded; others skip it.

j_gene | len | d_gene | v_gene | abundance | CDR3aa | CDR3nt
TRBJ1-2 | 16 | TRBD1 | TRBV6-5 | many | CASSSRQGVPGYGYTF | TGTGCCAGCAGTAGCCGACAGGGGGTACCGGGCTATGGCTACACCTTC
TRBJ1-5 | 15 | - | TRBV28 | - | CASSFNQGRNQPQHF | TGTGCCAGCAGTTTCAACCAGGGGCGGAATCAGCCCCAGCATTTT
TRBJ2-1 | 15 | TRBD2 | TRBV11-2 | many | CASSPSGRSYNEQFF | TGTGCCAGCAGCCCCAGCGGGAGATCCTACAATGAGCAGTTCTTC
TRBJ2-7 | 15 | - | TRBV27 | few | CASSSTAQRSYEQYF | TGTGCCAGCAGTTCGACAGCTCAACGGTCCTACGAGCAGTACTTC
TRBJ2-5 | 14 | - | TRBV12-3/TRBV12-4 | many | CASSIWREQETQYF | TGTGCCAGCAGTATTTGGAGAGAACAAGAGACCCAGTACTTC
TRBJ2-5 | 13 | - | TRBV25-1 | many | CASRGDRRETQYF | TGTGCCAGCAGGGGGGACCGCCGGGAGACCCAGTACTTC
TRBJ1-1 | 11 | TRBD1 | TRBV29-1 | few | CSVGHRGEAFF | TGCAGCGTTGGCCACAGGGGGGAAGCTTTCTTT
TRBJ1-1 | 16 | - | TRBV7-9 | many | CASSGGGYSSQAEAFF | TGTGCCAGCAGCGGCGGGGGTTATAGTTCTCAGGCTGAAGCTTTCTTT
TRBJ2-5 | 14 | TRBD1 | TRBV6-6 | many | CASSYGQGQETQYF | TGTGCCAGCAGTTACGGACAGGGGCAAGAGACCCAGTACTTC
TRBJ1-1 | 14 | - | TRBV7-9 | few | CASSSLPGEYEAFF | TGTGCCAGCAGCTCCCTCCCAGGGGAGTACGAAGCTTTCTTT
TRBJ1-2 | 16 | - | TRBV6-1 | many | CASSEARPGRSAGYTF | TGTGCCAGCAGTGAAGCGCGACCGGGGAGGAGCGCTGGCTACACCTTC
TRBJ1-2 | 14 | TRBD1 | TRBV7-8 | many | CASSLGQKNYGYTF | TGTGCCAGCAGCTTGGGACAGAAAAACTATGGCTACACCTTC
TRBJ1-2 | 13 | - | TRBV11-2 | many | CASSLTGVERYTF | TGTGCCAGCAGCTTAACAGGCGTCGAGCGCTACACCTTC
TRBJ2-2 | 14 | - | TRBV11-3 | - | CASSPLQGTGELFF | TGTGCCAGCAGCCCCCTGCAGGGCACCGGGGAGCTGTTTTTT
TRBJ2-2 | 17 | TRBD2 | TRBV20-1 | many | CSARDNPGLAGLGELFF | TGCAGTGCTAGAGATAACCCGGGACTAGCGGGACTGGGGGAGCTGTTTTTT
TRBJ1-2 | 15 | - | TRBV5-1 | - | CASSLRGEGTYGYTF | TGCGCCAGCAGCTTGAGAGGGGAGGGGACATATGGCTACACCTTC
TRBJ1-1 | 11 | - | TRBV20-1 | many | CSGKGRTEAFF | TGCAGTGGAAAGGGTAGGACTGAAGCTTTCTTT
TRBJ1-3 | 14 | - | TRBV20-1 | many | CSARDMTPGNTIYF | TGCAGTGCTAGAGATATGACACCCGGAAACACCATATATTTT
TRBJ2-5 | 17 | - | TRBV6-2/TRBV6-3 | many | CASSYSEGPVLQETQYF | TGTGCCAGCAGTTACTCCGAGGGGCCCGTCCTCCAAGAGACCCAGTACTTC
TRBJ2-3 | 18 | TRBD2 | TRBV20-1 | many | CSAHPLAGGVTSTDTQYF | TGCAGTGCCCACCCCCTAGCGGGGGGGGTGACTAGCACAGATACGCAGTATTTT
TRBJ2-7 | 15 | TRBD2 | TRBV10-3 | many | CAISDSTSGSYEQYF | TGTGCCATCAGTGACTCGACTAGCGGGTCCTACGAGCAGTACTTC
TRBJ2-5 | 15 | TRBD1 | TRBV11-2 | many | CARPEDRRYQETQYF | TGTGCCAGGCCTGAGGACAGGAGATACCAAGAGACCCAGTACTTC
TRBJ2-1 | 13 | - | TRBV12-3/TRBV12-4 | - | CASSLGYVGEQFF | TGTGCCAGCAGTTTGGGGTATGTGGGTGAGCAGTTCTTC
TRBJ2-7 | 16 | TRBD2 | TRBV7-6 | many | CASSLEASGAKHEQYF | TGTGCCAGCAGCTTAGAGGCTAGCGGGGCGAAACACGAGCAGTACTTC
TRBJ2-5 | 16 | TRBD2 | TRBV7-2 | many | CASSLVTSGSGETQYF | TGTGCCAGCAGCTTAGTAACTAGCGGGAGTGGGGAGACCCAGTACTTC
TRBJ1-2 | 14 | - | TRBV7-6 | many | CASSPDSGNYGYTF | TGTGCCAGCAGCCCGGACAGTGGTAACTATGGCTACACCTTC